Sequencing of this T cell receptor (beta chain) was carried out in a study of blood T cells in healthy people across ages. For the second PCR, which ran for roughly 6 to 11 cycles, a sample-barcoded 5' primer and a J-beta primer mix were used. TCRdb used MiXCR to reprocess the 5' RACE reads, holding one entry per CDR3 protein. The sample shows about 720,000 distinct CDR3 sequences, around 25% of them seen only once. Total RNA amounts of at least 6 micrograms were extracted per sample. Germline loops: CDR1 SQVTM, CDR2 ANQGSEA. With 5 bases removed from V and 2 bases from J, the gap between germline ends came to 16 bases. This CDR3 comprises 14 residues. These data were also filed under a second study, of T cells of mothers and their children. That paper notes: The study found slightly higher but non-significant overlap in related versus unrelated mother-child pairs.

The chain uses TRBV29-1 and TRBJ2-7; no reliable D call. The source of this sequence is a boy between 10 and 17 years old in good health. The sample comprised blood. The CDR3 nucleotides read TGCAGCGTTAAGACCGTCCGGGCCCCCTACGAGCAGTACTTC. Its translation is CSVKTVRAPYEQYF.